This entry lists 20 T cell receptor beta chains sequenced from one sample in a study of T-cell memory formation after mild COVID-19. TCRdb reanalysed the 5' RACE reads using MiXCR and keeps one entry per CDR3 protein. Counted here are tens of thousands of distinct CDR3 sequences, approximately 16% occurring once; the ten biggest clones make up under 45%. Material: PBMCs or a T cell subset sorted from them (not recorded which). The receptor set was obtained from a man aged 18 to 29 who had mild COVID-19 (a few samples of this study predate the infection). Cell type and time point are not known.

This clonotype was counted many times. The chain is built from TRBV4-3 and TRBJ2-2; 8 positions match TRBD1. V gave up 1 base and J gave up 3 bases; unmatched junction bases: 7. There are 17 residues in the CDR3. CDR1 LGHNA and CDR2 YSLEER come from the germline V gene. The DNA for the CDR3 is TGCGCCAGCAGCCAAGGGTTCAGGGGGCTCGACACCGGGGAGCTGTTTTTT. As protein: CASSQGFRGLDTGELFF.

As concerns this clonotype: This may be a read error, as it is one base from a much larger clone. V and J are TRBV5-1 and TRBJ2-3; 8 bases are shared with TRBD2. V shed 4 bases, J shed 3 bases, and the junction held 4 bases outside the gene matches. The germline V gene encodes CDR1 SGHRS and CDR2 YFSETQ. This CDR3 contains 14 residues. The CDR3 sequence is CASSIGGRTDTQYF. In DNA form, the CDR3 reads TGCGCCAGCAGCATTGGCGGGAGGACAGATACGCAGTATTTT.

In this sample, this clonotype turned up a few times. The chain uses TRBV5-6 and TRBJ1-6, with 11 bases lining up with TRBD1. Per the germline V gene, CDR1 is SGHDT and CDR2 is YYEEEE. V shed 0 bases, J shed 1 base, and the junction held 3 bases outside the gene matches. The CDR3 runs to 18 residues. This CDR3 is CASSLEGQGASYNSPLHF. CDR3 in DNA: TGTGCCAGCAGCTTGGAAGGACAGGGGGCTTCCTATAATTCACCCCTCCACTTT.

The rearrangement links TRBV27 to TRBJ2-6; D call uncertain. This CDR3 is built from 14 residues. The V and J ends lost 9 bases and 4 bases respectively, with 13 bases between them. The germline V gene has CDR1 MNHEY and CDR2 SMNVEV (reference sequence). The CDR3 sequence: CASGSLAGANVLTF. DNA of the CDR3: TGTGCCAGTGGATCTTTGGCCGGGGCCAACGTCCTGACTTTC.

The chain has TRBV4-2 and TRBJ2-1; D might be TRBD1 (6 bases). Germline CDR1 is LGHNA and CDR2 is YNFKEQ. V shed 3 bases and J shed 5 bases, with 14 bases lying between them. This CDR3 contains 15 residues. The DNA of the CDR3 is TGTGCCAGCAGCCACCCGGGACAAGGGGACAATGAGCAGTTCTTC. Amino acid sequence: CASSHPGQGDNEQFF.

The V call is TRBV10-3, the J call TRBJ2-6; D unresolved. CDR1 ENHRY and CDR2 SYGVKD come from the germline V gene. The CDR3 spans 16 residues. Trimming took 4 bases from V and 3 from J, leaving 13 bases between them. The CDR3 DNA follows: TGTGCCATCAGTGGTACGAAAGGGCTTGGGGCCAACGTCCTGACTTTC. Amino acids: CAISGTKGLGANVLTF.

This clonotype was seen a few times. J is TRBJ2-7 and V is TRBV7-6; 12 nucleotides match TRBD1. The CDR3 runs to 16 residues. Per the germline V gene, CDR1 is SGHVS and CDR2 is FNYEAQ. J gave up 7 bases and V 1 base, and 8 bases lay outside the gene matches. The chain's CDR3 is CASSLGGTGGAEEQYF. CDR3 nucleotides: TGTGCCAGCAGCTTAGGGGGGACAGGGGGCGCGGAGGAGCAGTACTTC. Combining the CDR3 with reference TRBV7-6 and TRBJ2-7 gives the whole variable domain GAGVSQSPRYKVTKRGQDVALRCDPISGHVSLYWYRQALGQGPEFLTYFNYEAQQDKSGLPNDRFSAERPEGSISTLTIQRTEQRDSAMYRCASSLGGTGGAEEQYFGPGTRLTVT.

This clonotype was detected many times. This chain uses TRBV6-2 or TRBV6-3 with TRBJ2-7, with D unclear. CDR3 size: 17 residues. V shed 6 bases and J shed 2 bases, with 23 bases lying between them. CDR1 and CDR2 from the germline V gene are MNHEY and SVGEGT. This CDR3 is CASSYRHGGPPAYEQYV. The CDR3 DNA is TGTGCCAGCAGCTATCGTCATGGTGGCCCGCCGGCCTACGAGCAGTACGTC.

The CDR3 nucleotides read TGTGCCAGCAGCCTCTACGTCTACGAGCAGTACTTC. Translating gives CASSLYVYEQYF. The chain links TRBV7-2 to TRBJ2-7; D is uncertain. The CDR3 is made up of 12 amino acids. CDR1 SGHTA and CDR2 FQGNSA come from the germline V gene. V lost 5 bases and J 3 bases, leaving 8 bases between the germline ends.

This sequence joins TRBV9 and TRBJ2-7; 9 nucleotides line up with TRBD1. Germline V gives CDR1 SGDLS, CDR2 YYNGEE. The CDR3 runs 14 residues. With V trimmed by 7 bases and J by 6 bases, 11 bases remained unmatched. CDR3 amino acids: CASGILDRGGEQYF. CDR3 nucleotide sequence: TGTGCCAGCGGAATTCTGGACAGGGGCGGCGAGCAGTACTTC.

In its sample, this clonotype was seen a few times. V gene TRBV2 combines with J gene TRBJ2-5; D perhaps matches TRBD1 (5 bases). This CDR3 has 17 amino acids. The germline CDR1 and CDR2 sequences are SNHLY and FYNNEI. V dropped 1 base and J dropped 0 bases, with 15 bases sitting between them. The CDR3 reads CASSEDRAGYYQETQYF. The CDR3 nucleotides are TGTGCCAGCAGTGAAGATCGGGCAGGGTACTACCAAGAGACCCAGTACTTC.

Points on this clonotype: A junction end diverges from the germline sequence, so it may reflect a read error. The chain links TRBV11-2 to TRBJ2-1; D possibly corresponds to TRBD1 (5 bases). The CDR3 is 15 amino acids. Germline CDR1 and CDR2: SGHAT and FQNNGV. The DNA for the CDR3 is TGTGTCAGCAGCGTGAGCAGGGTCTCCTACAATGAGCAGTTCTTC. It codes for CVSSVSRVSYNEQFF.

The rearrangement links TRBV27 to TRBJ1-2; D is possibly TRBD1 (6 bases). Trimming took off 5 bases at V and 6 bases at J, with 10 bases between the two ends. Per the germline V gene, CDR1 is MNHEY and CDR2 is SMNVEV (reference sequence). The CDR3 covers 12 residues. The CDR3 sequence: CASSRGGHGYTF. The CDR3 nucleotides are TGTGCCAGCAGTAGGGGGGGCCATGGCTACACCTTC.

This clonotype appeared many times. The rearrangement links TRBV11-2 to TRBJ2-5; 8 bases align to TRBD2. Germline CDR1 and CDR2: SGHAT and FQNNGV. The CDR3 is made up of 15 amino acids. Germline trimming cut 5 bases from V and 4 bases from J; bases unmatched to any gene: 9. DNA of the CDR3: TGTGCCAGCAGCGCAATGGGACTAGTCGGAGAGACCCAGTACTTC. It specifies CASSAMGLVGETQYF.

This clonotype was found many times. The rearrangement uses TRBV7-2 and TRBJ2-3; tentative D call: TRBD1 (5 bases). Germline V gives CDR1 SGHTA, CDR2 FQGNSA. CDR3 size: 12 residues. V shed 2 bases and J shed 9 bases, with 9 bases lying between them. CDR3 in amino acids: CASSLTGGTQYF. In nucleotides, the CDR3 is TGTGCCAGCAGCTTAACAGGTGGAACGCAGTATTTT.

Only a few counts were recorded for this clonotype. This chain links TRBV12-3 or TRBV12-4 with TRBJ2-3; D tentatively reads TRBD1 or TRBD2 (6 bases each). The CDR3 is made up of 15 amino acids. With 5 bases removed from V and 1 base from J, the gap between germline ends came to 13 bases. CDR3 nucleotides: TGTGCCAGCAGTGCCCCGGGGGCTGGCACAGATACGCAGTATTTT. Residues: CASSAPGAGTDTQYF.

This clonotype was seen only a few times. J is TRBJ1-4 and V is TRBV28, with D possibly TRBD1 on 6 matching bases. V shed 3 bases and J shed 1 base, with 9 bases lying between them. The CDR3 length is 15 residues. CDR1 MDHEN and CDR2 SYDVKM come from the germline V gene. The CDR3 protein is CASSFRGVTNEKLFF. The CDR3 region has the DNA TGTGCCAGCAGTTTCAGGGGTGTAACTAATGAAAAACTGTTTTTT.

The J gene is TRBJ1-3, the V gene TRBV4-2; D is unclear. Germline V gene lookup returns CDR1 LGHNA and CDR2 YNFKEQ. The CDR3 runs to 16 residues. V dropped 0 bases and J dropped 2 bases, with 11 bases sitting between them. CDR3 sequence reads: CASSQDLGRTGNTIYF. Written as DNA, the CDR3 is TGTGCCAGCAGCCAAGATCTGGGTCGGACTGGAAACACCATATATTTT.

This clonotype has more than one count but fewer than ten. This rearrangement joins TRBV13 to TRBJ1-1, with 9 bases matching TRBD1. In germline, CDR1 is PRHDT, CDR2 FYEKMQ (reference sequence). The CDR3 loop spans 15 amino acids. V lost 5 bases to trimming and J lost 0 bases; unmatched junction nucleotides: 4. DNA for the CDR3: TGTGCCAGCAGCAACAGGGGGCCGGTGAACACTGAAGCTTTCTTT. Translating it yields CASSNRGPVNTEAFF.

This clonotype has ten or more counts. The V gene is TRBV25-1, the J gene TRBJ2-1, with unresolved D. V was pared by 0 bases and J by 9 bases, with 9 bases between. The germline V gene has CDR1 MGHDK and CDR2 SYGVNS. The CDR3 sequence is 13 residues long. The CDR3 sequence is CASSEYELTEQFF. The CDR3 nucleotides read TGTGCCAGCAGTGAATATGAGCTTACTGAGCAGTTCTTC.